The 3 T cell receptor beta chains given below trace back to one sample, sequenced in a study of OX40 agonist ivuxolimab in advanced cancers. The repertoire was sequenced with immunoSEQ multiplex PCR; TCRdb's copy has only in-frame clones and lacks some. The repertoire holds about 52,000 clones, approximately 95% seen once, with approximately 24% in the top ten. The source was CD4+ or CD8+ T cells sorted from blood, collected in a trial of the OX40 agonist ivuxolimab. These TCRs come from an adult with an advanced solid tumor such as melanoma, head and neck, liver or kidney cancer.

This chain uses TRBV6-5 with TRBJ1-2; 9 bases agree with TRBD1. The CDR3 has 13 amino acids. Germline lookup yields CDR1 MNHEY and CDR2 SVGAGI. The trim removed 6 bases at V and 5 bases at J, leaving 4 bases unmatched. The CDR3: CASSQTGGYGYTF. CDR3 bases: TGTGCCAGCAGCCAGACAGGGGGTTATGGCTACACCTTC.

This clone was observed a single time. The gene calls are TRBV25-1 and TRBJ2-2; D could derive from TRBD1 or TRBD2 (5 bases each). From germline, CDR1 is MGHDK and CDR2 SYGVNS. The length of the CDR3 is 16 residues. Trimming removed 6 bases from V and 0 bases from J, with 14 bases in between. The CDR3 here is CASRGELAANTGELFF. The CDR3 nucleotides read TGTGCCAGCAGGGGGGAGCTTGCGGCGAACACCGGGGAGCTGTTTTTT.

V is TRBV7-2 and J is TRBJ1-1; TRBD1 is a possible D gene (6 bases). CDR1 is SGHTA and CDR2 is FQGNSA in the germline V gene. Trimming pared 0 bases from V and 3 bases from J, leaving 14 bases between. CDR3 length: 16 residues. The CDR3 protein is CASSLAIGGQDTEAFF. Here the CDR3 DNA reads TGTGCCAGCAGCTTAGCGATTGGGGGCCAGGACACTGAAGCTTTCTTT.